The 10 T cell receptor beta chains in this list originate from one sample, sequenced in a study of response to subunit inactivated influenza vaccine. From the RT-PCR reads, TCRdb called clonotypes with MiXCR, one entry per CDR3 protein. In the table there are 400,000 to 650,000 distinct CDR3 sequences, less than 7.5% of which are singletons. The source material was PBMCs from blood, sampled roughly 24 months after vaccination. All receptors come from a man between 50 and 70 years old who received an inactivated influenza vaccine.

The J gene is TRBJ2-7, the V gene TRBV6-6, with TRBD2 as a possible D gene (5 bases). This CDR3 spans 13 amino acids. Germline assignment: CDR1 MNHNY and CDR2 SVGAGI (reference sequence). V was clipped by 5 bases and J by 5 bases, with 13 bases between them. CDR3 protein: CASSTGIKDEQYF. The CDR3 region has the DNA TGTGCCAGCAGTACCGGGATCAAGGACGAGCAGTACTTC.

This clonotype was found a few times. The chain combines TRBV20-1 with TRBJ1-5; D is unresolved. V shed 3 bases and J shed 3 bases, with 12 bases lying between them. Germline V gene sequence: CDR1 DFQATT, CDR2 SNEGSKA (reference sequence). The CDR3 has 14 amino acids. Written as DNA, the CDR3 is TGCAGTGCTAGCTCTGTCGGCTTCAATCAGCCCCAGCATTTT. Translation gives CSASSVGFNQPQHF.

This clonotype was detected only a few times. The genes are TRBV10-3 and TRBJ1-4; D uncertain. The CDR3 consists of 14 residues. The germline gives CDR1 ENHRY, CDR2 SYGVKD. Trimming removed 2 bases from V and 0 bases from J, with 4 bases in between. DNA for the CDR3: TGTGCCATCAGTGAGGCCACAACTAATGAAAAACTGTTTTTT. It codes for CAISEATTNEKLFF.

This clonotype was counted a few times. This chain connects TRBV7-9 to TRBJ1-1; D is undetermined. This CDR3 region has 16 residues. The germline CDR1 and CDR2 sequences are SEHNR and FQNEAQ (reference sequence). Trimming stripped 5 bases from V and 4 bases from J, with 20 bases between. In DNA, the CDR3 is TGTGCCAGCAGCCCCGACATCGAAAAGAGCTTCACTGAAGCTTTCTTT. Translation gives CASSPDIEKSFTEAFF.

This clonotype was counted at least ten times. CDR3 protein: CASSLRASGDNEQFF. DNA of the CDR3: TGCGCCAGCAGCTTGCGGGCTAGCGGGGACAATGAGCAGTTCTTC. V and J are TRBV5-1 and TRBJ2-1; 9 bases fit TRBD2. This CDR3 is 15 amino acids long. V shed 1 base and J 5 bases; nucleotides not matched to a gene: 4. Germline values: CDR1 SGHRS, CDR2 YFSETQ.

This clonotype was seen only a few times. The chain links TRBV10-3 to TRBJ1-1, with a weak D call TRBD1 (6 bases). This CDR3 has 15 amino acids. Germline CDR1 is ENHRY and CDR2 is SYGVKD. The V end lost 0 bases, the J end lost 4 bases, and 12 bases lay between the germline ends. The CDR3 nucleotides are TGTGCCATCAGTGAGTCGAAGGGGGGAGGCACTGAAGCTTTCTTT. This translates into CAISESKGGGTEAFF.

This clonotype was detected only a few times. The J gene is TRBJ2-5, the V gene TRBV15; D perhaps matches TRBD1 (5 bases). This CDR3 is 15 amino acids long. V was pared by 0 bases and J by 5 bases, with 13 bases between. CDR1 LNHNV and CDR2 YYDKDF come from the germline V gene (reference sequence). In DNA form, the CDR3 reads TGTGCCACCAGCAGAGATCCGCAGGGTGGGGAGACCCAGTACTTC. Translation gives CATSRDPQGGETQYF.

There are many counts of this clonotype. DNA of the CDR3: TGCGCCAGCAGCCAACAGGACAGGGTCAATGAGCAGTTCTTC. Residues: CASSQQDRVNEQFF. This chain joins TRBV4-3 and TRBJ2-1, with 8 positions matching TRBD1. The CDR3 extends over 14 amino acids. The V and J ends lost 2 bases and 6 bases, in that order; junction bases with no gene match: 3. Germline CDR1 LGHNA, CDR2 YSLEER.

This chain connects TRBV7-9 to TRBJ1-1; TRBD1 might be the D (6 bases). This CDR3 has 15 amino acids. Trimming pared 1 base from V and 2 bases from J, leaving 11 bases between. The germline CDR1 and CDR2 sequences are SEHNR and FQNEAQ (reference sequence). CDR3: CASSLVDSENTEAFF. The CDR3 DNA is TGTGCCAGCAGCTTAGTGGACAGCGAAAACACTGAAGCTTTCTTT.

The V gene is TRBV15, the J gene TRBJ2-7; D not resolved. Deletions cut 0 bases from V and 4 bases from J, with 13 bases between. Germline V gene sequence: CDR1 LNHNV, CDR2 YYDKDF (reference sequence). This CDR3 spans 15 amino acids. The CDR3 sequence is CATSRDPAVGYEQYF. CDR3 DNA: TGTGCCACCAGCAGAGATCCAGCCGTCGGGTACGAGCAGTACTTC.